This T cell receptor (beta chain) came from a study of blood T cells in healthy people across ages. Study conclusions and caveats: There was a strong correlation between TCR beta diversity and naive T cell percentage.

V was clipped by 11 bases and J by 4 bases, with 24 bases between them. CDR3 length: 15 residues. The germline V gene encodes CDR1 ENHRY and CDR2 SYGVKD. On this clonotype: The antigen remains unidentified.

The use of a sample-barcoded 5' primer and a J-beta primer mix characterized a second PCR of roughly 7 to 12 cycles. MiXCR, run by TCRdb on the 5' RACE reads, gives a single entry per CDR3 protein. Among 1.5 million to 2 million distinct CDR3 sequences listed, approximately 30% were seen once. The chain has TRBV10-3 and TRBJ2-7; TRBD1 might be the D (9 bases). Sequencing was carried out using blood. The clonotype was recovered from a woman between 25 and 40 years old in good health. This CDR3 reads CASREGQGSFYEQYF. CDR3 bases: TGTGCCTCCCGGGAGGGACAGGGTTCCTTTTACGAGCAGTACTTC.